This is a list of T cell receptor beta chains from one sample in a study of T cell responses to AZD1222 COVID-19 vaccine. Profiling relied on immunoSEQ multiplex PCR, and the TCRdb table lists in-frame clones only, not all of them. The table has approximately 84,000 clones, over 75% seen once. Sequencing used peripheral blood, obtained on day 0 of AZD1222 vaccination. The receptors derive from an adult in good health. Both conserved end residues are trimmed from each CDR3. The order of the fields is V gene, J gene, D gene, CDR3 protein. The D gene is left open where the match is weak.

TRBV5-1	TRBJ1-2	.	ASRGADGNFLYGYT
TRBV5-6	TRBJ2-1	.	ASSFGYNEQF
TRBV7-6	TRBJ2-3	.	ASSPRDGRTDTQY
TRBV4-3	TRBJ2-1	TRBD1	ASSQGQSYNEQF
TRBV7-2	TRBJ1-4	.	ASSSSRVSGEKLF
TRBV3-1/TRBV3-2	TRBJ2-5	.	ASSQDRSPTRETQY
TRBV7-2	TRBJ1-1	.	ASSLDTEAF
TRBV2	TRBJ1-1	TRBD1	ASMDRGNTEAF
TRBV5-4	TRBJ2-1	TRBD1	ASSLRQGSYNEQF
TRBV6-2/TRBV6-3	TRBJ2-7	.	ASSYPLPEGTISYEQY
TRBV19	TRBJ1-1	.	ASSRALNTEAF
TRBV18	TRBJ2-7	.	ASSPGRRAYEQY
TRBV6-2/TRBV6-3	TRBJ1-1	TRBD1	ASSFPGTGNTEAF
TRBV4-2	TRBJ2-7	TRBD1	ASSQGTGDHEQY
TRBV5-1	TRBJ2-1	TRBD2	ASSPTIAGGSYNEQF
TRBV9	TRBJ2-1	.	ASSVVDPGNEQF
TRBV19	TRBJ1-2	.	ASSTPDSGYT